The 4 T cell receptor beta chains reported below all come from one sample, sequenced in a study of blood T cell repertoires in COVID-19 (dated by TCRdb to about 2020). The method behind the library was the immunoSEQ multiplex PCR assay. The clones in this table, taken by TCRdb from immuneACCESS, are in-frame only. Not every clone is retained; where verified, under half of the shortfall comes from an unresolved V gene, and the cause of the rest is unknown. This sample has tens of thousands of clones in its table, and 85% to 90% of those were observed once. The top ten constitute roughly 13% of the sample. Sequences were obtained from peripheral blood. Receptors were obtained from a man older than 75 with acute or convalescent COVID-19.

This rearrangement joins TRBV15 to TRBJ2-3, with TRBD2 matching over 7 bases. CDR3 length equals 13 residues. The junction had 5 bases not matched to a gene; V was cut back by 11 bases and J by 0 bases. Germline V gene data show CDR1 as LNHNV and CDR2 as YYDKDF (reference sequence). As DNA, the CDR3 is TGTGCCTCTAAGCGGGGTAGCACAGATACGCAGTATTTT. As protein: CASKRGSTDTQYF.

The chain is built from TRBV2 and TRBJ2-7; tentatively, D is TRBD2 (5 bases). The CDR3 consists of 15 residues. Looked up from germline, CDR1 is SNHLY and CDR2 is FYNNEI. V lost 5 bases and J lost 5, with 19 bases in between. The CDR3 reads CASSHPGKRAHEQYF. CDR3 DNA sequence: TGTGCCAGCAGTCACCCCGGGAAGAGGGCTCACGAGCAGTACTTC.

The rearrangement joins TRBV11-1 to TRBJ2-4; 8 bases map to TRBD1. CDR3 length equals 13 residues. CDR1 and CDR2 (germline): SGHAT, FQDESV (reference sequence). The V gene end was trimmed by 5 bases and the J gene end by 9 bases; junction bases not matched to a gene: 6. The CDR3 loop reads CASSGTGGSIQYF. The DNA of the CDR3 is TGTGCCAGCAGCGGGACAGGCGGCAGCATTCAGTACTTC.

The rearrangement links TRBV6-5 to TRBJ1-5; D is possibly TRBD1 (5 bases). There are 14 residues in the CDR3. The germline V gene has CDR1 MNHEY and CDR2 SVGAGI. With 7 bases removed from V and 7 bases from J, the gap between germline ends came to 17 bases. Here the CDR3 DNA reads TGTGCCAGCACCAAACAGAGGGGAGGACAGCCCCAGCATTTT. This codes for CASTKQRGGQPQHF.